This TCR beta chain was sequenced in a study of blood T cell repertoires in COVID-19 (dated by TCRdb to 2020 to 2021). Background on the whole study: Samples from collaborators originated in the United States, Italy and Spain and spanned both the acute and convalescent phases of COVID-19. The repertoires were released in a freely available public database meant as a resource for research on the immune response to SARS-CoV-2. The samples were drawn from the first 160 participants of the ongoing ImmuneRACE study and from some 1,300 subjects provided by 6 global collaborators. Where HLA class I and class II types were available, the types were taken from metadata supplied by the sample provider, not from assay-based typing. The prospective study material was composed of cDNA or gDNA derived from T cells, B-cell-depleted T cells, or PBMCs. The dataset comprised deeply sampled blood TCRbeta repertoires from subjects exposed to, actively infected with, or recovered from COVID-19. Sample metadata almost always included a de-identified subject ID, COVID-19 status, age in years and sex.

Concerning this clone itself: Its binding antigen is unknown. Within one base of it there is no much larger clone, and no base qualities were kept.

The immunoSEQ Assay, a bias-controlled multiplex PCR, was used to amplify TCRbeta CDR3 regions from genomic DNA. The study's processing was this. The number of nucleated cells in each sample was estimated by amplification of reference gene primers within the assay. To quantify the absolute abundance of each unique TCRbeta CDR3 rearrangement, sequence reads were collapsed and filtered. For each sample, productive Simpson clonality was calculated by taking the square root of Simpson's diversity index across productive rearrangements. Not all clones reach the TCRdb copy of this immuneACCESS table, which keeps in-frame sequences only. Checked studies attribute under half of the gap to unresolved V genes and leave the rest unexplained. V and J calls and clone size are those listed in that table; D and trimming were worked out from the DNA. The sample table records around 150,000 clones; approximately 90% of these occur just once. More than 2% of the sample goes to the ten largest clones.

Overall study results and their limits: The quantity of clinical and demographic metadata differed by source and by participant and was supplied without curation.

Compared with germline, V lacks 4 bases and J lacks 2 bases; bases without a gene match: 9. Inclusive of the bounding cysteine and phenylalanine, the CDR3 is 16 residues long. The read is trimmed to its CDR3 DNA, 48 bases read in frame from base 1. Based on the germline V gene (reference sequence), the CDR1 and CDR2 sequences are PRHDT and FYEKMQ. Collaborating institutions collected whole blood in K2EDTA tubes following their own protocols. For TCRbeta analysis, collaborators shipped samples in one of three forms: frozen whole blood, isolated PBMCs, or DNA extracted from either of those sample types.

The sample taken for sequencing was peripheral blood. This clonotype was obtained from a man between 18 and 29 years old with acute or convalescent COVID-19. The V and J segments used are TRBV13 and TRBJ2-7, with 9 bases in between that match TRBD1. Read as DNA, the sequence is TGTGCCAGCAGCTCCAAAGACCGGGACAGGGCCTACGAGCAGTACTTC. The encoded protein is CASSSKDRDRAYEQYF.